This TCR beta chain was sequenced during a study of blood T cell repertoires in COVID-19. Study background: T cells, B-cell-depleted T cells, or PBMCs provided the cDNA or gDNA that served as material.

As originally analysed: Counts of nucleated cells, estimated from reference gene primer amplification, were obtained. Assay: immunoSEQ multiplex PCR; the TCRdb copy retains only in-frame clones and omits some. Clone size and V and J calls were adopted from that table, with D and trimming inferred from the DNA. The repertoire holds 65,000 to 80,000 clones, with more than 90% as singletons. Material for sequencing was peripheral blood. The receptor's source is a human donor in a cohort sampled during active COVID-19.

The CDR3: CASSHSDRFGNQPQHF. The CDR3 nucleotides read TGTGCCAGCAGTCACTCTGACAGGTTCGGGAATCAGCCCCAGCATTTT. The J gene is TRBJ1-5, the V gene TRBV7-9, with D perhaps TRBD1 (6 bases). CDR1 is SEHNR and CDR2 is FQNEAQ in the germline V gene (reference sequence). Trimming pared 6 bases from V and 4 bases from J, leaving 19 bases between. This CDR3 spans 16 amino acids. The entire variable domain, with the rest obtained from reference TRBV7-9 and TRBJ1-5, is as follows: DTGVSQNPRHKITKRGQNVTFRCDPISEHNRLYWYRQTLGQGPEFLTYFQNEAQLEKSRLLSDRFSAERPKGSFSTLEIQRTEQGDSAMYLCASSHSDRFGNQPQHFGDGTRLSIL.